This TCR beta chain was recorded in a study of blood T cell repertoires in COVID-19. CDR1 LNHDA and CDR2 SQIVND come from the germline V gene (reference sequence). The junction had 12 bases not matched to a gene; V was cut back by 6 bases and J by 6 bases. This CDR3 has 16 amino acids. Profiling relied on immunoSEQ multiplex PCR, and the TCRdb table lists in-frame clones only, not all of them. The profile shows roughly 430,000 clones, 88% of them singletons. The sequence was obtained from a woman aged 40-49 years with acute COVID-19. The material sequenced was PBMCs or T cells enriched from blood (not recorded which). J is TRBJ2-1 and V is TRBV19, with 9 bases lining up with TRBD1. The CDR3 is CASSILPGQGSNEQFF. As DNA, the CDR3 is TGTGCCAGTAGCATACTACCGGGACAGGGATCCAATGAGCAGTTCTTC.